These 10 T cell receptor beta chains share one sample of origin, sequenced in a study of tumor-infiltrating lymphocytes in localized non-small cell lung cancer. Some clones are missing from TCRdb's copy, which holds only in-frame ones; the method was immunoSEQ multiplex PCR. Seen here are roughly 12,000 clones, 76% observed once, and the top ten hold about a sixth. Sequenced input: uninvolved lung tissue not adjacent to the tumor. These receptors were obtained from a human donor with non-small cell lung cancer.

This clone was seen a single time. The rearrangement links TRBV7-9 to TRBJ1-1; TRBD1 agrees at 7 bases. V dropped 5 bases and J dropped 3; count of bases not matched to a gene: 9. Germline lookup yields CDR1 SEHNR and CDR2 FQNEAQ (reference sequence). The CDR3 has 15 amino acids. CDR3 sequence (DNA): TGTGCCAGCAGCCCAGGGGGGGATCGGGACACTGAAGCTTTCTTT. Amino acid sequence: CASSPGGDRDTEAFF.

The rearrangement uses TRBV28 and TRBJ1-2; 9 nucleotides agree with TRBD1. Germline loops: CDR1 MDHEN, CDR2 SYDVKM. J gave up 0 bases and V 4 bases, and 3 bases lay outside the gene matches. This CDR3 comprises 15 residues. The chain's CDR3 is CASSSTGGPNYGYTF. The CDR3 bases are TGTGCCAGCAGTTCCACAGGGGGCCCTAACTATGGCTACACCTTC.

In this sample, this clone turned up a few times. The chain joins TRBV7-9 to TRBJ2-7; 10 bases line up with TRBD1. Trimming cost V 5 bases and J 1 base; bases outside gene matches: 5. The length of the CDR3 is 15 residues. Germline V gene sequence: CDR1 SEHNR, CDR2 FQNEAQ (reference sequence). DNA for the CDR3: TGTGCCAGCAGCCTGACAGGGGGCACTTCCTACGAGCAGTACTTC. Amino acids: CASSLTGGTSYEQYF.

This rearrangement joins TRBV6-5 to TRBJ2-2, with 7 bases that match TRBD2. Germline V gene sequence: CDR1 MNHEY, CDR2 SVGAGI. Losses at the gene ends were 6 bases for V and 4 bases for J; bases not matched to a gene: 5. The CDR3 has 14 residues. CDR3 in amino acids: CASSLGGGTGELFF. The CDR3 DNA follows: TGTGCCAGCAGCCTCGGCGGGGGCACCGGGGAGCTGTTTTTT.

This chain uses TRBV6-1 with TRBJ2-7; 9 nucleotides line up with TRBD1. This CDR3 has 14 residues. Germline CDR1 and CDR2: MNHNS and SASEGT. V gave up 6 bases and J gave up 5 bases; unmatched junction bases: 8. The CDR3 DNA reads TGTGCCAGCAGCGCCCGGGACAGGGATGACGAGCAGTACTTC. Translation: CASSARDRDDEQYF.

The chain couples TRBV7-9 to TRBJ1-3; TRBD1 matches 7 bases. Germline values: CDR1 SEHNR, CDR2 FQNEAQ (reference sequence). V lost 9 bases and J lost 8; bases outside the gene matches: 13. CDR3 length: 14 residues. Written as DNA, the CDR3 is TGTGCCAGAGATTTCCCGCGACAGGGAGACACCATATATTTT. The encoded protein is CARDFPRQGDTIYF. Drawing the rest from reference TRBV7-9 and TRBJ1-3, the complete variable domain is DTGVSQNPRHKITKRGQNVTFRCDPISEHNRLYWYRQTLGQGPEFLTYFQNEAQLEKSRLLSDRFSAERPKGSFSTLEIQRTEQGDSAMYLCARDFPRQGDTIYFGEGSWLTVV.

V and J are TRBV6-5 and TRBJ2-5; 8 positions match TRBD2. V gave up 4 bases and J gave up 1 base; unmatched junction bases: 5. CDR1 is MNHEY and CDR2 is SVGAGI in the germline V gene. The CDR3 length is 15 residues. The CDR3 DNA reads TGTGCCAGCAGTTTGAGCGGGGGTGGCCAAGAGACCCAGTACTTC. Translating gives CASSLSGGGQETQYF.

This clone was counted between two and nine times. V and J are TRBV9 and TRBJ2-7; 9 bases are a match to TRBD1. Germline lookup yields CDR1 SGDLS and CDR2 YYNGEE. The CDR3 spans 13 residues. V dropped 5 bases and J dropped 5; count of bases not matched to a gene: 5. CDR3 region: CASSGQGFDEQYF. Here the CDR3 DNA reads TGTGCCAGCAGTGGACAGGGGTTCGACGAGCAGTACTTC. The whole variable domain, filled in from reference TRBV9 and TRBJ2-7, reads DSGVTQTPKHLITATGQRVTLRCSPRSGDLSVYWYQQSLDQGLQFLIQYYNGEERAKGNILERFSAQQFPDLHSELNLSSLELGDSALYFCASSGQGFDEQYFGPGTRLTVT.

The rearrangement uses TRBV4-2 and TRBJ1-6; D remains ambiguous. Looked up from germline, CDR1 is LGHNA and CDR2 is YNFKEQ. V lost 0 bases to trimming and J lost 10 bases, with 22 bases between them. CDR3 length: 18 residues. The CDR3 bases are TGTGCCAGCAGCCAAGATCATGGTCGTCGGGCTTTGGACTCACCCCTCCACTTT. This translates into CASSQDHGRRALDSPLHF.

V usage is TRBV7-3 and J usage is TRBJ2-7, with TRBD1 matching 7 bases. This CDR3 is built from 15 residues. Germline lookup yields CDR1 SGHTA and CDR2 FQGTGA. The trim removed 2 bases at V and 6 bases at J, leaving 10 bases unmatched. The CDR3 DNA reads TGTGCCAGCAGCTTATGGACAGGCGCCTTATCCGAGCAGTACTTC. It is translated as CASSLWTGALSEQYF.